The following is a T cell receptor beta chain sequence with its context. Trimming at V came to 2 bases and at J to 0 bases, leaving 12 bases not matched to a gene. This CDR3 is 18 amino acids long. CDR1 SGHTA and CDR2 FQGNSA come from the germline V gene. The sample originates from a study of blood T cell repertoires in COVID-19. Libraries were prepared by immunoSEQ multiplex PCR; TCRdb keeps only in-frame clonotypes and omits some of them. The data contain approximately 200,000 clones, around 81% of them singletons. The specimen was peripheral blood. The chain joins TRBV7-2 to TRBJ2-7; TRBD2 aligns across 8 bases. The origin of this receptor is a woman aged 30 to 39 who had recovered from COVID-19. In DNA form, the CDR3 reads TGTGCCAGCAGCTTAACGGATTTAGGTCTAGCGGGCTCCTACGAGCAGTACTTC. It is translated as CASSLTDLGLAGSYEQYF.